These 27 T cell receptor beta chains were sequenced from one sample in a study of shared clonotypes between healthy human individuals. TCRdb keeps only in-frame clones here, not all; method: immunoSEQ multiplex PCR. The sample records about 1 million clones, around three quarters being singletons. Sequencing was carried out using memory CD4+ T cells from PBMCs. Indicated subset: CD45RA-negative fraction. These receptors were obtained from a man younger than 35 in good health. Some clones in this sample may be carry-over from other donors' samples.

The V gene is TRBV28, the J gene TRBJ1-2; 8 nucleotides line up with TRBD1. The CDR3 has 14 amino acids. Germline assignment: CDR1 MDHEN and CDR2 SYDVKM. The V and J ends lost 5 bases and 5 bases, in that order; junction bases with no gene match: 7. The CDR3 coding sequence is TGTGCCAGCAGTATTCCTAACAGGGGGTATGGCTACACCTTC. This encodes CASSIPNRGYGYTF.

The chain recombines TRBV7-3 with TRBJ2-3, with TRBD2 matching 10 bases. This CDR3 spans 14 amino acids. In germline, CDR1 is SGHTA, CDR2 FQGTGA. With V trimmed by 6 bases and J by 7 bases, 7 bases remained unmatched. This CDR3 reads CASRRTSGGHTQYF. In nucleotides, the CDR3 is TGTGCCAGCAGGAGGACTAGCGGAGGGCATACGCAGTATTTT.

This chain uses TRBV11-2 with TRBJ2-7, with 8 bases that match TRBD1. CDR3 size: 14 residues. V trimming: 6 bases; J trimming: 2 bases; junction bases outside the gene matches: 6. CDR1 is SGHAT, CDR2 FQNNGV, per germline. In DNA form, the CDR3 reads TGTGCCAGCAGTCCGGGACAGGTTGCCTACGAGCAGTACTTC. Translation: CASSPGQVAYEQYF.

The gene calls are TRBV2 and TRBJ2-2; D might be TRBD1 (5 bases). V lost 3 bases and J 7 bases, leaving 12 bases between the germline ends. Germline V gene data show CDR1 as SNHLY and CDR2 as FYNNEI. CDR3 size: 14 residues. The CDR3 is CASSEMGPVGELFF. The CDR3 nucleotides read TGTGCCAGCAGTGAGATGGGGCCCGTCGGGGAGCTGTTTTTT.

The chain employs TRBV28 and TRBJ2-7, with D uncertain. V dropped 6 bases and J dropped 7 bases, with 13 bases sitting between them. The CDR3 consists of 12 residues. The germline CDR1 and CDR2 sequences are MDHEN and SYDVKM. The CDR3 spells CASSPLRQEQYF. DNA of the CDR3: TGTGCCAGCAGCCCCCTCCGTCAGGAGCAGTACTTC.

The sample holds many counts of this clone. V and J are TRBV6-1 and TRBJ1-5; 8 positions match TRBD1. The V segment lost 0 bases and the J segment 3 bases; nucleotides outside the gene matches: 19. The CDR3 spans 21 residues. Germline assignment: CDR1 MNHNS and CDR2 SASEGT. CDR3 in amino acids: CASSEADVRDRSNTFNQPQHF. CDR3 coding DNA: TGTGCCAGCAGTGAAGCAGACGTCCGGGACAGGAGTAATACCTTCAATCAGCCCCAGCATTTT.

The chain combines TRBV6-5 with TRBJ2-7; TRBD1 matches 8 bases. CDR1 and CDR2 from the germline V gene are MNHEY and SVGAGI. Unmatched junction bases numbered 7, after V lost 2 bases and J lost 7 bases. The length of the CDR3 is 14 residues. DNA of the CDR3: TGTGCCAGCAGTTACGGGACAGGTCTGGGGGAGCAGTACTTC. It codes for CASSYGTGLGEQYF.

This clone was recorded at least ten times. This chain connects TRBV19 to TRBJ2-5; tentative D call: TRBD2 (5 bases). Trimming cost V 0 bases and J 5 bases, with 13 bases left between them. This CDR3 region has 15 residues. Germline V lookup: CDR1 LNHDA, CDR2 SQIVND (reference sequence). CDR3 sequence: CASSIDLSSMETQYF. The CDR3 nucleotides are TGTGCCAGTAGTATAGATCTTTCTAGCATGGAGACCCAGTACTTC.

V is TRBV9 and J is TRBJ1-4; 8 nucleotides line up with TRBD1. Germline CDR1 and CDR2: SGDLS and YYNGEE. CDR3 size: 17 residues. Losses at the gene ends were 0 bases for V and 10 bases for J; bases not matched to a gene: 14. The CDR3 DNA is TGTGCCAGCAGCGTAGGAATAGGAGGGGGACAGGAGGGAAAACTGTTTTTT. It codes for CASSVGIGGGQEGKLFF.

This clone was seen a handful of times. This CDR3 reads CASSLSGGNAAPLHF. The CDR3 coding sequence is TGTGCCAGCAGCCTGAGTGGGGGGAATGCCGCACCCCTCCACTTT. This chain links TRBV7-9 with TRBJ1-6; tentatively, D is TRBD1 (5 bases). The V end was cut by 5 bases, the J end by 11 bases, with 19 bases between. The germline V gene has CDR1 SEHNR and CDR2 FQNEAQ (reference sequence). The CDR3 contains 15 residues.

This clone showed up just a few times. The rearrangement joins TRBV28 to TRBJ2-2; TRBD1 aligns across 7 bases. V lost 5 bases to trimming and J lost 10 bases; unmatched junction nucleotides: 10. CDR1 and CDR2 from the germline V gene are MDHEN and SYDVKM. The CDR3 is 14 residues long. CDR3 coding DNA: TGTGCCAGCAGTCGTCGACAGGGTCGGGAGGAGCTGTTTTTT. Amino acids: CASSRRQGREELFF.

The V and J genes are TRBV7-3 and TRBJ2-3; D is ambiguous. Looked up from germline, CDR1 is SGHTA and CDR2 is FQGTGA. Between the trimmed V and J ends, which lost 2 bases and 2 bases, there was a span of 8 bases. The CDR3 covers 14 residues. CDR3 region: CASSLVADTDTQYF. The DNA for the CDR3 is TGTGCCAGCAGCTTAGTTGCGGACACAGATACGCAGTATTTT. The variable domain in full, with the rest retrieved from reference TRBV7-3 and TRBJ2-3, is GAGVSQTPSNKVTEKGKYVELRCDPISGHTALYWYRQSLGQGPEFLIYFQGTGAADDSGLPNDRFFAVRPEGSVSTLKIQRTERGDSAVYLCASSLVADTDTQYFGPGTRLTVL.

This chain uses TRBV25-1 with TRBJ2-7; TRBD2 matches 7 bases. The V gene end was trimmed by 1 base and the J gene end by 3 bases; junction bases not matched to a gene: 6. This CDR3 comprises 15 residues. Germline lookup yields CDR1 MGHDK and CDR2 SYGVNS. For the CDR3, the DNA is TGTGCCAGCAGTGAATCGAGGGGAGGGTTCTACGAGCAGTACTTC. Translating it yields CASSESRGGFYEQYF.

CDR3 sequence: CASSGVVDQNYGYTF. CDR3 sequence (DNA): TGTGCCAGCAGCGGGGTAGTGGATCAGAACTATGGCTACACCTTC. The rearrangement links TRBV9 to TRBJ1-2; D remains unclear. Per germline, CDR1 SGDLS and CDR2 YYNGEE. V was clipped by 3 bases and J by 2 bases, with 14 bases between them. The CDR3 sequence is 15 residues long.

V gene TRBV7-3 combines with J gene TRBJ2-7; D gene uncertain. The CDR3 spans 15 residues. V lost 2 bases and J 6 bases, leaving 17 bases between the germline ends. The germline gives CDR1 SGHTA, CDR2 FQGTGA. This chain's CDR3 is CASSLSGSLTGEQYF. In DNA form, the CDR3 reads TGTGCCAGCAGCTTATCGGGCAGTTTGACCGGCGAGCAGTACTTC.

V usage is TRBV28 and J usage is TRBJ2-5; 7 bases map to TRBD2. The CDR3 sequence is 15 residues long. CDR1 and CDR2 (germline): MDHEN, SYDVKM. V trimming: 5 bases; J trimming: 4 bases; junction bases outside the gene matches: 10. CDR3 nucleotides: TGTGCCAGCAGTGAATACGGGACTACCCCAGAGACCCAGTACTTC. Translating it yields CASSEYGTTPETQYF.

This clone appeared a few times. The V gene is TRBV4-3, the J gene TRBJ2-3; TRBD1 is a possible D gene (5 bases). The CDR3 runs 15 residues. Germline CDR1 and CDR2: LGHNA and YSLEER. Trimming took off 4 bases at V and 2 bases at J, with 13 bases between the two ends. This CDR3 reads CASSPTVSLTDTQYF. CDR3 bases: TGCGCCAGCAGCCCGACAGTGAGCCTCACAGATACGCAGTATTTT.

This sequence joins TRBV11-2 and TRBJ2-7; 9 nucleotides match TRBD2. The CDR3 extends over 15 amino acids. The trim removed 3 bases at V and 6 bases at J, leaving 9 bases unmatched. Per germline, CDR1 SGHAT and CDR2 FQNNGV. The CDR3, as DNA: TGTGCCAGCAGCTTGGAATTAGCGGGAGCACCCGAGCAGTACTTC. It codes for CASSLELAGAPEQYF.

The V call is TRBV18, the J call TRBJ1-1; perhaps TRBD1 as D (5 bases). Trimming took 5 bases from V and 4 from J, leaving 14 bases between them. This CDR3 is built from 14 residues. Germline V gives CDR1 KGHSH, CDR2 LQKENI. Written as DNA, the CDR3 is TGTGCCAGCTCATCCGACAGTTTAGGCACTGAAGCTTTCTTT. Amino acid sequence: CASSSDSLGTEAFF.

The chain couples TRBV29-1 to TRBJ2-1; a weak D match, TRBD1 (6 bases). Between the trimmed V and J ends, which lost 3 bases and 13 bases, there was a span of 16 bases. The V gene's germline CDR1 is SQVTM and CDR2 ANQGSEA. The CDR3 is 12 residues long. CDR3 region: CSVDKTGIGQFF. CDR3 DNA: TGCAGCGTTGACAAAACAGGGATAGGACAGTTCTTC.

The J gene is TRBJ2-7, the V gene TRBV18; TRBD2 matches 10 bases. This CDR3 region has 14 residues. V lost 3 bases and J lost 4; bases outside the gene matches: 3. Germline V gene sequence: CDR1 KGHSH, CDR2 LQKENI. The CDR3 loop reads CASSPGLAHYEQYF. CDR3 coding DNA: TGTGCCAGCTCACCGGGACTAGCGCATTACGAGCAGTACTTC.

This clone came up a few times. The chain couples TRBV5-1 to TRBJ1-1; D may be TRBD1 (6 bases). The CDR3 totals 13 residues. The germline CDR1 and CDR2 sequences are SGHRS and YFSETQ. Trimming took off 2 bases at V and 4 bases at J, with 9 bases between the two ends. This CDR3 reads CASSFQGSTEAFF. In nucleotides, the CDR3 is TGCGCCAGCAGCTTCCAGGGGAGCACTGAAGCTTTCTTT.

The chain has TRBV5-1 and TRBJ2-5; 10 bases line up with TRBD2. Germline lookup yields CDR1 SGHRS and CDR2 YFSETQ. The CDR3 length is 15 residues. The CDR3 protein is CASFSGGIVGETQYF. As DNA, the CDR3 is TGCGCATCCTTTAGCGGGGGGATTGTCGGAGAGACCCAGTACTTC.

This clone was seen a few times. The gene calls are TRBV29-1 and TRBJ2-5; 12 bases are shared with TRBD2. Germline V gene lookup returns CDR1 SQVTM and CDR2 ANQGSEA. V lost 6 bases, J lost 5 bases, and 13 bases stayed unmatched. The CDR3 runs to 16 residues. CDR3 region: CSVGPTSGRGRETQYF. CDR3 DNA: TGCAGCGTGGGGCCGACTAGCGGGAGAGGCAGGGAGACCCAGTACTTC.

This clone was found once. The V and J genes are TRBV20-1 and TRBJ2-7; D unclear. This CDR3 is built from 10 residues. Deletions cut 5 bases from V and 5 bases from J, with 7 bases between. Germline-derived CDR1 and CDR2 are DFQATT and SNEGSKA (reference sequence). CDR3 DNA: TGCAGTGCTGGCGCCGACGAGCAGTACTTC. Translating gives CSAGADEQYF.

For this clone: A much larger clonotype is one base distant, so this may be a read error. The same CDR3 arises from other DNA sequences in this sample as well. The rearrangement joins TRBV7-6 to TRBJ2-3; D gene uncertain. The CDR3 totals 12 residues. The germline V and J ends were trimmed by 5 bases and 0 bases, with 3 bases remaining between them. Germline loops: CDR1 SGHVS, CDR2 FNYEAQ. The CDR3 loop reads CASSLSTDTQYF. As DNA, the CDR3 is TGTGCCAGCAGCCTTAGCACAGATACGCAGTATTTT.

V usage is TRBV4-1 and J usage is TRBJ1-2; D is perhaps TRBD1 (6 bases). Between the trimmed V and J ends, which lost 1 base and 1 base, there was a span of 10 bases. The CDR3 has 15 residues. Germline CDR1 reads MGHRA; CDR2 reads YSYEKL. The CDR3, as DNA: TGCGCCAGCAGCCAAGGAGGGGGGGTTAACTATGGCTACACCTTC. Translating gives CASSQGGGVNYGYTF.